Following are 27 T cell receptor beta chains from one sample sequenced in a study of blood T cell repertoires in COVID-19. Only in-frame clones appear in the TCRdb table, and some are missing; sequencing was by immunoSEQ multiplex PCR. This sample has 85,000 to 130,000 clones, with roughly nine tenths found just once. What was sequenced was peripheral blood. Receptors originate from a human donor in a cohort sampled during active COVID-19.

DNA for the CDR3: TGTGCCACCAGGGATGGACTAGCGGGGGTTTCCTACAATGAGCAGTTCTTC. Protein: CATRDGLAGVSYNEQFF. The gene calls are TRBV15 and TRBJ2-1, with 13 bases identical to TRBD2. The germline V gene has CDR1 LNHNV and CDR2 YYDKDF (reference sequence). The CDR3 is made up of 17 amino acids. Germline trimming cut 6 bases from V and 1 base from J; bases unmatched to any gene: 6. Supplemented by reference TRBV15 and TRBJ2-1, the full variable domain reads DAMVIQNPRYQVTQFGKPVTLSCSQTLNHNVMYWYQQKSSQAPKLLFHYYDKDFNNEADTPDNFQSRRPNTSFCFLDIRSPGLGDTAMYLCATRDGLAGVSYNEQFFGPGTRLTVL.

V and J are TRBV11-3 and TRBJ2-5; 9 nucleotides agree with TRBD1. The germline gives CDR1 SGHNT, CDR2 YENEEA. Trimming cost V 5 bases and J 5 bases; bases outside gene matches: 18. The CDR3 has 18 amino acids. In DNA form, the CDR3 reads TGTGCCAGCAGCCCCCAGACTTTCGGGACAGGGTTTGACGAGACCCAGTACTTC. Its translation: CASSPQTFGTGFDETQYF.

The gene calls are TRBV5-1 and TRBJ2-1, with 11 positions matching TRBD2. CDR1 is SGHRS and CDR2 is YFSETQ in the germline V gene. V was clipped by 1 base and J by 5 bases; unmatched bases: 5. This CDR3 has 16 amino acids. In DNA, the CDR3 is TGCGCCAGCAGCTTGACACAGGGACTAGCGGACAATGAGCAGTTCTTC. Encoded protein: CASSLTQGLADNEQFF.

J is TRBJ1-2 and V is TRBV6-6; D gene uncertain. The V end lost 2 bases, the J end lost 4 bases, and 14 bases lay between the germline ends. Germline V gives CDR1 MNHNY, CDR2 SVGAGI (reference sequence). This CDR3 region has 15 residues. The CDR3 loop reads CASSYEAIVAYGYTF. DNA for the CDR3: TGTGCCAGCAGTTACGAGGCCATCGTGGCCTATGGCTACACCTTC.

A few counts support this clone. The chain carries TRBV6-4 and TRBJ1-5, with a weak D call TRBD1 (6 bases). The germline CDR1 and CDR2 sequences are MRHNA and SNTAGT. V gave up 3 bases and J gave up 11 bases, with 14 bases separating them. The CDR3 extends over 13 amino acids. The CDR3: CASSDQQGTTQHF. The CDR3 DNA follows: TGTGCCAGCAGTGATCAACAGGGAACAACCCAGCATTTT.

The CDR3 bases are TGCGCCAGCAGCATAACTAGCGTGAGCTCCTACAATGAGCAGTTCTTC. It codes for CASSITSVSSYNEQFF. The V call is TRBV5-1, the J call TRBJ2-1; 7 bases align to TRBD2. V shed 4 bases, J shed 0 bases, and the junction held 7 bases outside the gene matches. Germline CDR1 SGHRS, CDR2 YFSETQ. CDR3 length: 16 amino acids. Complete variable domain (other parts from reference TRBV5-1 and TRBJ2-1): KAGVTQTPRYLIKTRGQQVTLSCSPISGHRSVSWYQQTPGQGLQFLFEYFSETQRNKGNFPGRFSGRQFSNSRSEMNVSTLELGDSALYLCASSITSVSSYNEQFFGPGTRLTVL.

This clone is a singleton in its sample. The chain employs TRBV12-3 or TRBV12-4 and TRBJ2-1, with 7 nucleotides matching TRBD1. The CDR3 is 11 amino acids. J gave up 8 bases and V 8 bases, and 3 bases lay outside the gene matches. This CDR3 is CASRQGHEQFF. In DNA form, the CDR3 reads TGTGCCAGCCGACAGGGCCATGAGCAGTTCTTC.

This sequence joins TRBV7-8 and TRBJ2-3; possible D gene TRBD2, 6 bases. The CDR3 extends over 16 amino acids. The ends were cut back, 2 bases at V and 3 bases at J, with 15 bases in the middle. Looked up from germline, CDR1 is SGHVS and CDR2 is FQNEAQ. The CDR3 DNA reads as TGTGCCAGCAGCTTAATCTGGGAGGTGAGGACAGATACGCAGTATTTT. It encodes CASSLIWEVRTDTQYF.

The chain recombines TRBV18 with TRBJ1-3; D is possibly TRBD1 (6 bases). V gave up 0 bases and J gave up 2 bases, with 8 bases separating them. Germline V gene lookup returns CDR1 KGHSH and CDR2 LQKENI. This CDR3 comprises 15 residues. The CDR3 DNA sequence: TGTGCCAGCTCACCACCGTCAGGGGCTGGAAACACCATATATTTT. Translated, it gives CASSPPSGAGNTIYF. The full variable domain, completed using reference TRBV18 and TRBJ1-3, is NAGVMQNPRHLVRRRGQEARLRCSPMKGHSHVYWYRQLPEEGLKFMVYLQKENIIDESGMPKERFSAEFPKEGPSILRIQQVVRGDSAAYFCASSPPSGAGNTIYFGEGSWLTVV.

The V and J genes are TRBV30 and TRBJ1-5; weak D call: TRBD1 (5 bases). V shed 0 bases and J shed 2 bases, with 8 bases lying between them. Germline CDR1 reads GTSNPN; CDR2 reads SVGIG (reference sequence). The CDR3 runs 14 residues. The DNA for the CDR3 is TGTGCCTGGAGTGTAGCGGGGGGCAATCAGCCCCAGCATTTT. Translating gives CAWSVAGGNQPQHF.

The chain employs TRBV28 and TRBJ2-5, with 8 bases that match TRBD2. CDR3 length: 14 residues. Trimming took 3 bases from V and 4 from J; bases not matched to a gene: 4. Germline assignment: CDR1 MDHEN and CDR2 SYDVKM. The CDR3 reads CASSLGLAGETQYF. CDR3 DNA sequence: TGTGCCAGCAGTTTGGGGCTAGCGGGAGAGACCCAGTACTTC.

This clone was counted once. This chain uses TRBV28 with TRBJ2-2; TRBD2 might be the D (5 bases). There are 13 residues in the CDR3. Germline CDR1 MDHEN, CDR2 SYDVKM. The ends were cut back, 3 bases at V and 5 bases at J, with 7 bases in the middle. CDR3 DNA: TGTGCCAGCAGTTTTCCGGGGACCGGGGAGCTGTTTTTT. This sequence encodes CASSFPGTGELFF.

CDR3 sequence reads: CASSVTAGGWTDTQYF. The CDR3 nucleotides are TGTGCCAGCAGCGTAACAGCGGGGGGGTGGACAGATACGCAGTATTTT. V and J are TRBV9 and TRBJ2-3; 10 positions match TRBD2. In germline, CDR1 is SGDLS, CDR2 YYNGEE. After removal of 1 base from V and 3 bases from J, the junction contained 5 bases not matched to a gene. The CDR3 runs 16 residues.

The J gene is TRBJ1-2, the V gene TRBV4-2; D is possibly TRBD1 (6 bases). CDR3 length: 14 residues. Germline CDR1 is LGHNA and CDR2 is YNFKEQ. Between the trimmed V and J ends, which lost 0 bases and 6 bases, there was a span of 11 bases. The DNA of the CDR3 is TGTGCCAGCAGCCAAGAGGGGACATTAGATGGCTACACCTTC. Amino acid sequence: CASSQEGTLDGYTF.

V is TRBV28 and J is TRBJ2-3; weak D call: TRBD2 (5 bases). Germline V lookup: CDR1 MDHEN, CDR2 SYDVKM. The CDR3 spans 15 residues. Trimming removed 7 bases at V and 3 bases at J, with 17 bases between. The CDR3 DNA reads TGTGCCAGCATTCGCTCAGAGGGCGGGACAGATACGCAGTATTTT. Translation: CASIRSEGGTDTQYF.

This chain joins TRBV11-3 and TRBJ2-1; D uncertain. This CDR3 has 15 amino acids. The V gene's germline CDR1 is SGHNT and CDR2 YENEEA. V lost 5 bases and J lost 1, with 12 bases in between. The DNA of the CDR3 is TGTGCCAGCAGCATTAACTTCCCGTCCTACAATGAGCAGTTCTTC. Translation: CASSINFPSYNEQFF.

The V and J genes are TRBV11-3 and TRBJ2-3; maybe TRBD1 (7 bases). Germline V gives CDR1 SGHNT, CDR2 YENEEA. Trimming shortened V by 6 bases and J by 1 base, and 17 bases separated the two germline ends. The CDR3 loop spans 16 amino acids. The CDR3 DNA follows: TGTGCCAGCAGTCAAGGGGGCGGGGCTGGCACAGATACGCAGTATTTT. Translating gives CASSQGGGAGTDTQYF.

The chain carries TRBV5-1 and TRBJ2-5, with 7 bases identical to TRBD1. CDR3 length: 14 residues. Losses at the gene ends were 0 bases for V and 5 bases for J; bases not matched to a gene: 4. The V gene's germline CDR1 is SGHRS and CDR2 YFSETQ. CDR3 amino acids: CASSLDRGGETQYF. For the CDR3, the DNA is TGCGCCAGCAGCTTGGACAGGGGTGGGGAGACCCAGTACTTC.

The chain has TRBV7-3 and TRBJ2-1, with D possibly being TRBD2 (5 bases). This CDR3 is 15 amino acids long. V was cut by 7 bases and J by 3 bases, with 16 bases left in between. Looked up from germline, CDR1 is SGHTA and CDR2 is FQGTGA. The CDR3 DNA reads TGTGCCAGCAACCCCGGCGGGCCCGGCTACAATGAGCAGTTCTTC. This gives the protein CASNPGGPGYNEQFF.

This clone has just a few counts. The J gene is TRBJ2-7, the V gene TRBV5-1, with 10 nucleotides matching TRBD2. This CDR3 spans 15 amino acids. The germline CDR1 and CDR2 sequences are SGHRS and YFSETQ. J lost 2 bases, V lost 4 bases, and 6 bases had no gene match. CDR3 loop: CASSSRAGGTYEQYF. The CDR3 DNA reads TGCGCCAGCAGCAGTCGAGCGGGAGGGACCTACGAGCAGTACTTC. Looking up the rest from reference TRBV5-1 and TRBJ2-7 gives the full variable domain: KAGVTQTPRYLIKTRGQQVTLSCSPISGHRSVSWYQQTPGQGLQFLFEYFSETQRNKGNFPGRFSGRQFSNSRSEMNVSTLELGDSALYLCASSSRAGGTYEQYFGPGTRLTVT.

CDR3 amino acids: CATSRAGTGGNEQYF. The CDR3 nucleotides are TGTGCCACCAGCCGGGCAGGGACAGGGGGCAACGAGCAGTACTTC. The genes are TRBV15 and TRBJ2-7; 12 positions agree with TRBD1. The CDR3 has 15 residues. J was trimmed by 5 bases and V by 5 bases; bases with no gene match: 7. Per the germline V gene, CDR1 is LNHNV and CDR2 is YYDKDF (reference sequence).

The genes are TRBV11-2 and TRBJ1-3, with 11 positions matching TRBD1. The V gene end was trimmed by 9 bases and the J gene end by 4 bases; junction bases not matched to a gene: 8. The germline gives CDR1 SGHAT, CDR2 FQNNGV. The CDR3 has 15 amino acids. In DNA form, the CDR3 reads TGTGCCAGTACCAGGACAGGGGGCGTAGGAAACACCATATATTTT. Amino acids: CASTRTGGVGNTIYF.

This rearrangement joins TRBV29-1 to TRBJ2-3, with D possibly TRBD1 on 6 matching bases. Germline V gene data show CDR1 as SQVTM and CDR2 as ANQGSEA. V lost 4 bases, J lost 5 bases, and 7 bases lay in between. This CDR3 has 11 amino acids. The CDR3 nucleotides read TGCAGCGTTGCCAGGGGAGATACGCAGTATTTT. This sequence encodes CSVARGDTQYF.

The V gene is TRBV19, the J gene TRBJ1-4, with 7 bases aligning to TRBD1. The J segment lost 7 bases and the V segment lost 3 bases, leaving 5 bases of the junction unmatched. Germline V lookup: CDR1 LNHDA, CDR2 SQIVND (reference sequence). The CDR3 runs to 14 residues. CDR3 sequence reads: CASSIRRGSEKLFF. CDR3 bases: TGTGCCAGTAGTATCCGCAGGGGGAGTGAAAAACTGTTTTTT.

This chain links TRBV5-4 with TRBJ2-2; the match to TRBD2 covers 8 bases. CDR3 length: 15 amino acids. Per germline, CDR1 SGHNT and CDR2 YYREEE (reference sequence). Unmatched junction bases numbered 6, after V lost 2 bases and J lost 6 bases. The CDR3 region has the DNA TGTGCCAGCAGCTTTTATACGGGGGGGTCCGGGGAGCTGTTTTTT. Its translation is CASSFYTGGSGELFF. Variable domain in full (rest from reference TRBV5-4 and TRBJ2-2): ETGVTQSPTHLIKTRGQQVTLRCSSQSGHNTVSWYQQALGQGPQFIFQYYREEENGRGNFPPRFSGLQFPNYSSELNVNALELDDSALYLCASSFYTGGSGELFFGEGSRLTVL.

The chain joins TRBV4-2 to TRBJ1-2, with 7 bases matching TRBD1. The length of the CDR3 is 14 residues. V lost 0 bases and J lost 12; bases outside the gene matches: 10. The germline V gene has CDR1 LGHNA and CDR2 YNFKEQ. This chain's CDR3 is CASSQDRQGRSNTF. The CDR3 DNA reads TGTGCCAGCAGCCAAGATCGACAGGGAAGGAGTAACACCTTC.

The chain combines TRBV7-2 with TRBJ1-2; no clear D gene. Trimming cost V 0 bases and J 2 bases, with 7 bases left between them. Germline V gives CDR1 SGHTA, CDR2 FQGNSA. This CDR3 comprises 14 residues. CDR3 residues: CASSLAAANYGYTF. As DNA, the CDR3 is TGTGCCAGCAGCTTAGCCGCGGCGAACTATGGCTACACCTTC.